The 9 T cell receptor beta chains reported below all come from one sample, sequenced in a study of T-cell memory formation after mild COVID-19. Each CDR3 protein gets one entry after TCRdb re-called the 5' RACE reads with MiXCR. The table lists 150,000 to 200,000 distinct CDR3 sequences, approximately 10% of them singletons. Sequenced material: PBMCs or a T cell subset sorted from them (not recorded which). The receptors here all came from a man aged 18 to 35 who had mild COVID-19 (a few samples of this study predate the infection). Cell type and time point are not known.

This sequence joins TRBV7-2 and TRBJ1-3; 11 bases match TRBD1. CDR3 size: 16 residues. V lost 3 bases to trimming and J lost 2 bases; unmatched junction nucleotides: 3. In germline, CDR1 is SGHTA, CDR2 FQGNSA. As DNA, the CDR3 is TGTGCCAGCAGCTTTGGACAGGGGGCTGCTGGAAACACCATATATTTT. Its translation: CASSFGQGAAGNTIYF.

The J gene is TRBJ2-3, the V gene TRBV7-8; no definite D call. Germline V gene lookup returns CDR1 SGHVS and CDR2 FQNEAQ. This CDR3 region has 14 residues. The V end was cut by 1 base, the J end by 4 bases, with 9 bases between. CDR3 amino acids: CASSLGRSPDTQYF. DNA for the CDR3: TGTGCCAGCAGCTTAGGCCGTAGCCCAGATACGCAGTATTTT.

This clonotype came up a few times. This sequence joins TRBV12-3 or TRBV12-4 and TRBJ1-1, with 7 bases identical to TRBD1. The CDR3 runs 20 residues. Trimming took 5 bases from V and 7 from J; bases not matched to a gene: 28. CDR3 in DNA: TGTGCCAGCAGTATTCGGTCTGCTAAGTTGTTAAGAGACAGGGCTCATGAAGCTTTCTTT. It specifies CASSIRSAKLLRDRAHEAFF.

This clonotype was counted between two and nine times. V gene TRBV5-1 combines with J gene TRBJ1-3, with unresolved D. The CDR3 spans 15 residues. Germline V gives CDR1 SGHRS, CDR2 YFSETQ. V lost 0 bases and J lost 0, with 7 bases in between. DNA of the CDR3: TGCGCCAGCAGCTTGGGACGGAACTCTGGAAACACCATATATTTT. It yields the protein CASSLGRNSGNTIYF.

This rearrangement joins TRBV18 to TRBJ1-5, with 7 bases that match TRBD1. The germline V gene encodes CDR1 KGHSH and CDR2 LQKENI. The CDR3 covers 15 residues. Trimming removed 5 bases from V and 0 bases from J; junction bases left unmatched: 4. CDR3 nucleotide sequence: TGTGCCAGCTCAACAGGGACAGTTAGCAATCAGCCCCAGCATTTT. The encoded protein is CASSTGTVSNQPQHF.

This clonotype was observed many times. The CDR3 nucleotides read TGTGCCAGCAGCTTAGTGCTTGGGAGTAACACCGGGGAGCTGTTTTTT. Protein product: CASSLVLGSNTGELFF. This chain joins TRBV7-9 and TRBJ2-2, with D possibly matching TRBD2 (5 bases). The V gene's germline CDR1 is SEHNR and CDR2 FQNEAQ (reference sequence). Trimming pared 1 base from V and 2 bases from J, leaving 11 bases between. This CDR3 has 16 amino acids.

A word on this clonotype: The junction and the germline gene differ at one end; a read error may be behind it. This chain uses TRBV6-4 with TRBJ1-6; 7 bases are a match to TRBD1. Germline loops: CDR1 MRHNA, CDR2 SNTAGT. The CDR3 length is 13 residues. CDR3 DNA sequence: TGTACCAGCCGACAGGGATCAGGCTCACCCCTCCACTTT. Translation gives CTSRQGSGSPLHF.

DNA for the CDR3: TGTGCCAGCAGCCCCTGGGGGGGTAACGGGGAGCTGTTTTTT. It specifies CASSPWGGNGELFF. This chain uses TRBV11-2 with TRBJ2-2, with 7 bases fitting TRBD2. CDR3 length: 14 amino acids. V lost 5 bases to trimming and J lost 7 bases; unmatched junction nucleotides: 7. CDR1 and CDR2 from the germline V gene are SGHAT and FQNNGV. The full variable domain, its missing parts supplied by reference TRBV11-2 and TRBJ2-2, is EAGVAQSPRYKIIEKRQSVAFWCNPISGHATLYWYQQILGQGPKLLIQFQNNGVVDDSQLPKDRFSAERLKGVDSTLKIQPAKLEDSAVYLCASSPWGGNGELFFGEGSRLTVL.

This clonotype was counted only a few times. V and J are TRBV5-1 and TRBJ1-2; unclear D gene. Germline-derived CDR1 and CDR2 are SGHRS and YFSETQ. The CDR3 has 13 amino acids. Trimming pared 2 bases from V and 8 bases from J, leaving 13 bases between. In nucleotides, the CDR3 is TGCGCCAGCAGCTTTGGACCCGGCGGAGGCTACACCTTC. Protein product: CASSFGPGGGYTF. Filled out from reference TRBV5-1 and TRBJ1-2, the complete variable domain reads KAGVTQTPRYLIKTRGQQVTLSCSPISGHRSVSWYQQTPGQGLQFLFEYFSETQRNKGNFPGRFSGRQFSNSRSEMNVSTLELGDSALYLCASSFGPGGGYTFGSGTRLTVV.